This T cell receptor beta chain was captured in a study of T cells in Graves' hyperthyroidism and ophthalmopathy. Researchers amplified the TCR beta CDR3 regions from RNA transcripts. Researchers ran a first-round RT-PCR on the TCR CDR3 using the HTBI primer set. TCRdb processed the multiplex PCR reads anew with MiXCR; each CDR3 protein has one entry. The sample records about 640,000 distinct CDR3 sequences, around 21% being singletons. About this clonotype itself: What it binds is unknown.

Germline CDR1 reads SGHRS; CDR2 reads YFSETQ. Between the trimmed V and J ends, which lost 0 bases and 5 bases, there was a span of 14 bases. The CDR3 extends over 16 amino acids. General observations from the study: Researchers found most expanded thyroid clonotypes above 0.001 in blood as well.

This sequence was found in a man aged 25-45 years with Graves' ophthalmopathy. Sequenced sample: blood. This sequence joins TRBV5-1 and TRBJ2-2, with D possibly called TRBD1 or TRBD2 (6 bases each). The CDR3 sequence is CASSLVPQGRTGELFF. The DNA for the CDR3 is TGCGCCAGCAGCTTGGTTCCGCAGGGGAGGACCGGGGAGCTGTTTTTT.